This TCR beta chain was documented in a study of response to subunit inactivated influenza vaccine. TCRdb used MiXCR to reprocess the RT-PCR reads, holding one entry per CDR3 protein. The sample contains around 570,000 distinct CDR3 sequences, about 11% of which appear only once. This clonotype was observed at least ten times. V lost 3 bases to trimming and J lost 3 bases, with 11 bases between them. Germline loops: CDR1 SGHDN, CDR2 FVKESK. The length of the CDR3 is 14 residues. This same sample was also part of a study on T cells expressing NK-cell markers. That publication notes: Synthesis of TCR beta cDNA relied on 5'RACE template switching carrying UMIs. Sorted CD3+CD56+NKG2C+, CD3+CD56+NKG2C- and CD3+CD56-NKG2C+ T cells provided the TCR beta repertoires. In the group of eight sequenced donors, seven were HCMV-seropositive and one was seronegative. What restricted sorting to alpha-beta TCR T cells in several experiments was an anti-gamma-delta TCR antibody. The CD3+CD56-NKG2C+ fraction of a handful of donors was likewise dominated by these clonotypes.

The sequence was collected from a man in his forties or fifties who received an inactivated influenza vaccine. The material sequenced was PBMCs from blood, taken on the day of vaccination. V is TRBV14 and J is TRBJ1-2; D not resolved. The CDR3 is CASSQTSAYYGYTF. The DNA of the CDR3 is TGTGCCAGCAGCCAGACGTCTGCCTACTATGGCTACACCTTC.